This T cell receptor (beta chain) came from a study of graft-versus-host responses after intestinal transplantation. Study-wide context: Every transplant recipient was induced with anti-thymocyte globulin, then maintained on tacrolimus and steroids for about 3 years.

Sequenced by immunoSEQ multiplex PCR; TCRdb stores in-frame clones only, minus some. The sample has about 17,000 clones, about 38% seen once. This clone was seen more than once but under ten times. Study results and limitations: High graft-versus-host to host-versus-graft clonal ratios were seen in allografts of patients with graft-donor T cell macrochimerism.

Germline CDR1 reads SGHRS; CDR2 reads YFSETQ. The CDR3 consists of 15 residues. Trimming took 4 bases from V and 4 from J; bases not matched to a gene: 11. There were some 200,000 CFSE-labeled responder cells plated together with some 200,000 irradiated, violet-dye-labeled stimulator cells. This rearrangement joins TRBV5-1 to TRBJ2-7; TRBD2 matches at 7 bases. The TCR sequence derives from a human patient who received an intestinal transplant. Sequences were derived from alloreactive CD8+ T cells from a mixed lymphocyte reaction culture, sampled before intestinal transplant. Subset defined: CFSE-low proliferating T cells sorted from roughly six-day pre-transplant mixed lymphocyte reaction (GvH or HvG direction). The CDR3 loop is CASSETGLPKYEQYF. The CDR3 nucleotides are TGCGCCAGCAGCGAAACGGGACTACCGAAATACGAGCAGTACTTC. Variable domain in full (rest from reference TRBV5-1 and TRBJ2-7): KAGVTQTPRYLIKTRGQQVTLSCSPISGHRSVSWYQQTPGQGLQFLFEYFSETQRNKGNFPGRFSGRQFSNSRSEMNVSTLELGDSALYLCASSETGLPKYEQYFGPGTRLTVT.